The present TCR beta chain was sequenced within a study of T cells after posttransplantation cyclophosphamide. General study results and limits: TRB overlap between skin or GI tissue T cells and blood was limited. Donor-recipient repertoire similarity was low at 1-2 months, rising over year one. Recipient CMV seropositivity and CMV reactivation strongly tracked TRB clonality.

A word on this clone: Its antigen is unknown.

TCRdb's copy holds only in-frame clones and misses some; the assay was immunoSEQ multiplex PCR. The repertoire holds about 22,000 clones, with 89% as singletons. Methotrexate plus calcineurin inhibitor accompanied controls' myeloablative marrow transplants; sampling was 1 year later. The sequences come from PBMCs, collected after an allogeneic stem cell transplant with a calcineurin inhibitor and methotrexate. This TCR came from a female patient aged 50-59 years who received an allogeneic stem cell transplant from an unrelated donor, was CMV-positive, and had chronic GVHD only. These T cells may partly come from the graft donor.

The CDR3 DNA follows: TGTGCCAGTAGTATGCGGAATCAGCCCCAGCATTTT. It translates to CASSMRNQPQHF. The rearrangement links TRBV19 to TRBJ1-5; D is unclear. The ends were cut back, 3 bases at V and 4 bases at J, with 4 bases in the middle. The CDR3 contains 12 residues. Looked up from germline, CDR1 is LNHDA and CDR2 is SQIVND (reference sequence).